The entry below describes one T cell receptor beta chain. Its specificity is unknown. This sample stems from a study of OX40 agonist ivuxolimab in advanced cancers. About the research overall: Intravenous ivuxolimab at 0.01 to 10 mg/kg was given to patients every 2 weeks. Three patients responded partially, comprising one with hepatocellular carcinoma and two with cutaneous melanoma. Study-level results: Clonal expansion was seen in CD4+ and CD8+ blood T cells by week 6 at 0.1 to 3.0 mg/kg.

From germline, CDR1 is SGHNT and CDR2 YYREEE (reference sequence). The CDR3 totals 15 residues. The V and J ends lost 0 bases and 8 bases respectively, with 14 bases between them. Profiling relied on immunoSEQ multiplex PCR, and the TCRdb table lists in-frame clones only, not all of them. Altogether 70,000 or so clones are present, almost 90% being singletons, with the ten largest covering under 3%. The sequence was obtained from an adult with an advanced solid tumor such as melanoma, head and neck, liver or kidney cancer. This chain joins TRBV5-4 and TRBJ1-4, with D maybe TRBD1 (5 bases). This sample comprised CD4+ or CD8+ T cells sorted from blood, obtained in a trial of the OX40 agonist ivuxolimab. The CDR3 bases are TGTGCCAGCAGCTTGGCCGAAGGGGTTCGGGAAAAACTGTTTTTT. Encoded protein: CASSLAEGVREKLFF.